This T cell receptor (beta chain) was sequenced in a study of cytomegalovirus exposure and HLA in healthy donors. The CDR3 contains 14 residues. The germline V gene has CDR1 SQVTM and CDR2 ANQGSEA. Trimming took 0 bases from V and 8 from J; bases not matched to a gene: 6. Study-level results: As a later analysis showed, several of the most significant clusters appeared to be linked to common viral pathogens.

Concerning this clone: Its antigen is not known.

The PCR employed 60 Vbeta primers together with 13 Jbeta primers. TCRdb keeps only in-frame clones here, not all; method: immunoSEQ multiplex PCR. Of about 50,000 clones listed, 65% to 80% are singletons. Input material: PBMCs. The sequence was obtained from a woman between 45 and 60 years old in good health and CMV-seronegative. The chain has TRBV29-1 and TRBJ1-2; 10 bases agree with TRBD1. CDR3 in amino acids: CSVEDRQGARGYTF. CDR3 bases: TGCAGCGTTGAAGATAGACAGGGGGCGCGAGGCTACACCTTC.